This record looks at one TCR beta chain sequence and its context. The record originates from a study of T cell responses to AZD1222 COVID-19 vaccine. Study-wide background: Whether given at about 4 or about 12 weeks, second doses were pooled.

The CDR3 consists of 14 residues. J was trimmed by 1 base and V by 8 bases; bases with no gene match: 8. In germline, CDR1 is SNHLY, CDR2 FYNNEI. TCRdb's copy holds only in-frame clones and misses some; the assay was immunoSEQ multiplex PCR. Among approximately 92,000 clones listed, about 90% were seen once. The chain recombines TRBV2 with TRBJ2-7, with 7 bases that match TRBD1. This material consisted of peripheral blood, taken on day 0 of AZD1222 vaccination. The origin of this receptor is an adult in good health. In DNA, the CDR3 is TGTGCCAGCTTTGGACAGGCCTTATCCTACGAGCAGTACTTC. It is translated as CASFGQALSYEQYF.